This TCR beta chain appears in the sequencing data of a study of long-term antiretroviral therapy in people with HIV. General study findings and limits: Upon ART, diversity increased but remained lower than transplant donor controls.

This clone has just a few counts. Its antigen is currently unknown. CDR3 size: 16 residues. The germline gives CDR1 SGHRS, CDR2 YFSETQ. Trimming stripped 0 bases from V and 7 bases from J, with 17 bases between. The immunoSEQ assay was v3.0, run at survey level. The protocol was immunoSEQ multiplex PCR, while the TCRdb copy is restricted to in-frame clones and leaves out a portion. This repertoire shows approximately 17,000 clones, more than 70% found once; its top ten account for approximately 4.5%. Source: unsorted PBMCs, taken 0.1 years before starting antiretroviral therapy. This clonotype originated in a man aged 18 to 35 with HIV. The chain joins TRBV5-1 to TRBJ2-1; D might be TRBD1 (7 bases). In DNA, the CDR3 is TGCGCCAGCAGCTTGGGCGGCGCGGGACAGATGAATGAGCAGTTCTTC. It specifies CASSLGGAGQMNEQFF.